One and the same sample provided the 27 T cell receptor beta chains below, sequenced in a study of cytomegalovirus exposure and HLA in healthy donors. Researchers ran the PCR with 60 Vbeta and 13 Jbeta primers. Clones were read by immunoSEQ multiplex PCR, and TCRdb kept only the in-frame ones, dropping some. The sample contains under 100,000 clones, 78% of which appear only once. The sequenced material came from PBMCs. Source of these receptors: a man between 18 and 29 years old in good health and CMV-seropositive.

The rearrangement joins TRBV7-9 to TRBJ1-2; 8 nucleotides match TRBD1. V shed 5 bases and J 6 bases; nucleotides not matched to a gene: 5. Per the germline V gene, CDR1 is SEHNR and CDR2 is FQNEAQ (reference sequence). The CDR3 totals 13 residues. CDR3 amino acids: CASSHMDRDGYTF. DNA of the CDR3: TGTGCCAGCAGCCACATGGACAGGGATGGCTACACCTTC.

This chain connects TRBV5-1 to TRBJ2-2, with TRBD2 as a possible D gene (5 bases). With 1 base removed from V and 5 bases from J, the gap between germline ends came to 9 bases. The CDR3 runs 14 residues. Germline CDR1 is SGHRS and CDR2 is YFSETQ. CDR3 residues: CASSLLTSTGELFF. CDR3 in DNA: TGCGCCAGCAGCTTGCTTACTAGTACCGGGGAGCTGTTTTTT.

V gene TRBV5-6 combines with J gene TRBJ1-1; the D gene is possibly TRBD1 (5 bases). V was clipped by 4 bases and J by 5 bases, with 12 bases between them. The length of the CDR3 is 13 residues. CDR1 is SGHDT, CDR2 YYEEEE, per germline. As DNA, the CDR3 is TGTGCCAGCAGCCGGGGGTCGCCTACTGAAGCTTTCTTT. This codes for CASSRGSPTEAFF.

The chain carries TRBV7-6 and TRBJ1-5; D is unclear. Germline CDR1 and CDR2: SGHVS and FNYEAQ. The CDR3 contains 14 residues. V was clipped by 4 bases and J by 0 bases, with 7 bases between them. The CDR3 loop reads CASSSTNSNQPQHF. In DNA form, the CDR3 reads TGTGCCAGCAGCTCCACTAATAGCAATCAGCCCCAGCATTTT. The variable domain in full, with the rest retrieved from reference TRBV7-6 and TRBJ1-5, is GAGVSQSPRYKVTKRGQDVALRCDPISGHVSLYWYRQALGQGPEFLTYFNYEAQQDKSGLPNDRFSAERPEGSISTLTIQRTEQRDSAMYRCASSSTNSNQPQHFGDGTRLSIL.

The chain has TRBV4-2 and TRBJ2-2; tentative D call: TRBD1 (5 bases). Trimming took off 3 bases at V and 2 bases at J, with 10 bases between the two ends. CDR3 length: 15 amino acids. The V gene's germline CDR1 is LGHNA and CDR2 YNFKEQ. The CDR3 here is CASSQYRQNTGELFF. The CDR3 nucleotides are TGTGCCAGCAGCCAGTACAGGCAAAACACCGGGGAGCTGTTTTTT.

The sample holds one count of this clone. The chain has TRBV4-1 and TRBJ2-7, with D perhaps matching TRBD2 (5 bases). Per the germline V gene, CDR1 is MGHRA and CDR2 is YSYEKL. V dropped 0 bases and J dropped 3 bases, with 9 bases sitting between them. The CDR3 is 14 residues long. CDR3 region: CASSQETGFYEQYF. In DNA form, the CDR3 reads TGCGCCAGCAGCCAAGAAACGGGGTTCTACGAGCAGTACTTC.

V usage is TRBV6-1 and J usage is TRBJ2-1; D may be TRBD2 (6 bases). The germline CDR1 and CDR2 sequences are MNHNS and SASEGT. The ends were cut back, 3 bases at V and 5 bases at J, with 11 bases in the middle. The CDR3 extends over 14 amino acids. The CDR3 region is CASSEEGPNNEQFF. The DNA of the CDR3 is TGTGCCAGCAGTGAGGAGGGGCCAAACAATGAGCAGTTCTTC.

The chain combines TRBV4-1 with TRBJ2-2; 7 bases are shared with TRBD1. Germline-derived CDR1 and CDR2 are MGHRA and YSYEKL. Unmatched junction bases numbered 6, after V lost 3 bases and J lost 5 bases. There are 15 residues in the CDR3. The CDR3 reads CASSQTGSMTGELFF. As DNA, the CDR3 is TGCGCCAGCAGCCAGACAGGGTCCATGACCGGGGAGCTGTTTTTT.

CDR3 in amino acids: CAISESKGQGETQYF. CDR3 DNA sequence: TGTGCCATCAGTGAGTCGAAGGGGCAGGGCGAGACCCAGTACTTC. This sequence joins TRBV10-3 and TRBJ2-5; possible D gene TRBD1, 5 bases. V was pared by 0 bases and J by 5 bases, with 13 bases between. Germline CDR1 reads ENHRY; CDR2 reads SYGVKD. This CDR3 has 15 amino acids.

This clone occurred a few times. The chain joins TRBV7-9 to TRBJ1-1; D remains ambiguous. Trimming removed 5 bases from V and 0 bases from J, with 13 bases in between. Germline assignment: CDR1 SEHNR and CDR2 FQNEAQ (reference sequence). This CDR3 comprises 15 residues. CDR3 amino acids: CASSTEVGLNTEAFF. The CDR3 DNA reads as TGTGCCAGCAGCACGGAGGTGGGGTTGAACACTGAAGCTTTCTTT. Drawing the rest from reference TRBV7-9 and TRBJ1-1, the complete variable domain is DTGVSQNPRHKITKRGQNVTFRCDPISEHNRLYWYRQTLGQGPEFLTYFQNEAQLEKSRLLSDRFSAERPKGSFSTLEIQRTEQGDSAMYLCASSTEVGLNTEAFFGQGTRLTVV.

The chain recombines TRBV5-6 with TRBJ2-3; D remains unclear. The V gene lost 3 bases and the J gene lost 9 bases, with 11 bases spanning the gap. The germline V gene encodes CDR1 SGHDT and CDR2 YYEEEE. This CDR3 spans 12 amino acids. CDR3 loop: CASSSRESTQYF. The CDR3 DNA reads TGTGCCAGCAGCTCTAGAGAATCGACGCAGTATTTT.

The chain recombines TRBV5-1 with TRBJ2-6; D uncertain. Germline V gene data show CDR1 as SGHRS and CDR2 as YFSETQ. The V gene lost 7 bases and the J gene lost 4 bases, with 9 bases spanning the gap. This CDR3 is built from 13 residues. The CDR3: CASCYQGANVLTF. DNA for the CDR3: TGCGCCAGCTGTTATCAGGGGGCCAACGTCCTGACTTTC.

The J gene is TRBJ1-2, the V gene TRBV7-6; 8 nucleotides align to TRBD1. Germline CDR1 reads SGHVS; CDR2 reads FNYEAQ. The CDR3 has 13 amino acids. J lost 8 bases, V lost 3 bases, and 5 bases had no gene match. Here the CDR3 DNA reads TGTGCCAGCAGCTTGACAGGGGTTGGAGGCTACACCTTC. As protein: CASSLTGVGGYTF.

This chain uses TRBV5-4 with TRBJ2-7; D possibly corresponds to TRBD2 (5 bases). Germline assignment: CDR1 SGHNT and CDR2 YYREEE (reference sequence). V was cut by 4 bases and J by 5 bases, with 19 bases left in between. CDR3 size: 15 residues. CDR3 DNA sequence: TGTGCCAGCAGCCTAAGGGCTGAGGGAACCCACGAGCAGTACTTC. Its protein is CASSLRAEGTHEQYF.

J is TRBJ1-2 and V is TRBV7-6; tentative D call: TRBD1 (5 bases). There are 20 residues in the CDR3. Trimming removed 2 bases at V and 10 bases at J, with 35 bases between. Per germline, CDR1 SGHVS and CDR2 FNYEAQ. Here the CDR3 DNA reads TGTGCCAGCAGCTTACTAGGGAGGGGATCTACAACTATCACTATGGAGGCCTACACCTTC. Translation gives CASSLLGRGSTTITMEAYTF.

This rearrangement joins TRBV5-1 to TRBJ2-7; weak D call: TRBD1 (6 bases). Trimming took off 5 bases at V and 0 bases at J, with 12 bases between the two ends. The CDR3 is 14 amino acids. Per the germline V gene, CDR1 is SGHRS and CDR2 is YFSETQ. This CDR3 is CASRVLGHSYEQYF. The CDR3 DNA follows: TGCGCCAGCAGGGTGTTGGGACACTCCTACGAGCAGTACTTC.

CDR3: CASSKDRTEAFF. The CDR3 coding sequence is TGCGCCAGCAGCAAGGACAGGACTGAAGCTTTCTTT. This chain uses TRBV5-1 with TRBJ1-1, with 7 positions matching TRBD1. The junction had 2 bases not matched to a gene; V was cut back by 4 bases and J by 5 bases. CDR3 length equals 12 residues. Germline assignment: CDR1 SGHRS and CDR2 YFSETQ.

This clone has just a few counts. The V and J genes are TRBV6-5 and TRBJ1-1, with a weak D call TRBD1 (5 bases). V lost 2 bases to trimming and J lost 0 bases, with 10 bases between them. The CDR3 has 15 residues. Germline-derived CDR1 and CDR2 are MNHEY and SVGAGI. The CDR3 loop is CASSYRGSLNTEAFF. DNA for the CDR3: TGTGCCAGCAGTTACAGGGGCTCCCTGAACACTGAAGCTTTCTTT.

This clone appeared a few times. V gene TRBV6-5 combines with J gene TRBJ2-1; no reliable D call. This CDR3 has 15 amino acids. V lost 9 bases and J 5 bases, leaving 20 bases between the germline ends. Germline loops: CDR1 MNHEY, CDR2 SVGAGI. The CDR3 DNA is TGTGCCAGTATGAGGCGGTCCCTAATCCACAATGAGCAGTTCTTC. Translated: CASMRRSLIHNEQFF.

This chain connects TRBV6-5 to TRBJ1-2; D perhaps matches TRBD1 (5 bases). The CDR3 is 11 residues long. V was pared by 7 bases and J by 4 bases, with 7 bases between. Germline lookup yields CDR1 MNHEY and CDR2 SVGAGI. In DNA, the CDR3 is TGTGCCAGCACGCAGGGCTATGGCTACACCTTC. Translated: CASTQGYGYTF.

V gene TRBV25-1 combines with J gene TRBJ1-2, with D possibly being TRBD1 (6 bases). The CDR3 has 18 residues. Germline CDR1 and CDR2: MGHDK and SYGVNS. V dropped 2 bases and J dropped 0 bases, with 19 bases sitting between them. Written as DNA, the CDR3 is TGTGCCAGCAGTGAACATAGGACAGCTACTACCTCTAACTATGGCTACACCTTC. Protein product: CASSEHRTATTSNYGYTF.

The chain combines TRBV10-3 with TRBJ1-1; 10 nucleotides match TRBD1. The CDR3 spans 16 residues. CDR1 ENHRY and CDR2 SYGVKD come from the germline V gene. Trimming took 2 bases from V and 5 from J; bases not matched to a gene: 8. The CDR3, as DNA: TGTGCCATCAGTGAGAGACAGGGGGCTTTTGGTACTGAAGCTTTCTTT. Its translation: CAISERQGAFGTEAFF.

The chain is built from TRBV10-2 and TRBJ2-7; possibly TRBD2 for D (7 bases). Trimming cost V 8 bases and J 0 bases, with 23 bases left between them. There are 17 residues in the CDR3. The germline gives CDR1 WSHSY, CDR2 SAAADI. The CDR3 region is CASHLDRGGASSYEQYF. The CDR3 coding sequence is TGCGCCAGCCACCTTGACCGTGGGGGGGCGAGCTCCTACGAGCAGTACTTC.

The V gene is TRBV28, the J gene TRBJ2-7; D is unresolved. This CDR3 contains 14 residues. The germline V and J ends were trimmed by 5 bases and 2 bases, with 13 bases remaining between them. Germline V CDR1 and CDR2: MDHEN, SYDVKM. CDR3 loop: CASSPPARTYEQYF. CDR3 in DNA: TGTGCCAGCAGTCCTCCCGCCAGGACCTACGAGCAGTACTTC. The whole variable domain, remainder taken from reference TRBV28 and TRBJ2-7, is DVKVTQSSRYLVKRTGEKVFLECVQDMDHENMFWYRQDPGLGLRLIYFSYDVKMKEKGDIPEGYSVSREKKERFSLILESASTNQTSMYLCASSPPARTYEQYFGPGTRLTVT.

In this sample, this clone turned up once. This sequence joins TRBV10-2 and TRBJ2-5; possible D gene TRBD1, 6 bases. Trimming took off 6 bases at V and 7 bases at J, with 27 bases between the two ends. Per the germline V gene, CDR1 is WSHSY and CDR2 is SAAADI. There are 17 residues in the CDR3. As DNA, the CDR3 is TGCGCCAGCAGCCATTTAACAGGTCCAAAGGGGGTGGGGACCCAGTACTTC. As protein: CASSHLTGPKGVGTQYF.

V gene TRBV7-3 combines with J gene TRBJ2-1; D perhaps matches TRBD1 (5 bases). V was clipped by 4 bases and J by 3 bases, with 10 bases between them. Germline V gene data show CDR1 as SGHTA and CDR2 as FQGTGA. This CDR3 has 14 amino acids. CDR3: CASSSITGYNEQFF. As DNA, the CDR3 is TGTGCCAGCAGCTCCATCACAGGCTACAATGAGCAGTTCTTC.

The count of this clone is one. The genes are TRBV11-2 and TRBJ2-6; 12 bases align to TRBD2. J was trimmed by 0 bases and V by 5 bases; bases with no gene match: 8. CDR1 and CDR2 (germline): SGHAT, FQNNGV. The CDR3 loop spans 19 amino acids. The CDR3 reads CASSLTSGRLFSGANVLTF. The CDR3 bases are TGTGCCAGCAGCCTGACTAGCGGGAGACTTTTCTCTGGGGCCAACGTCCTGACTTTC.